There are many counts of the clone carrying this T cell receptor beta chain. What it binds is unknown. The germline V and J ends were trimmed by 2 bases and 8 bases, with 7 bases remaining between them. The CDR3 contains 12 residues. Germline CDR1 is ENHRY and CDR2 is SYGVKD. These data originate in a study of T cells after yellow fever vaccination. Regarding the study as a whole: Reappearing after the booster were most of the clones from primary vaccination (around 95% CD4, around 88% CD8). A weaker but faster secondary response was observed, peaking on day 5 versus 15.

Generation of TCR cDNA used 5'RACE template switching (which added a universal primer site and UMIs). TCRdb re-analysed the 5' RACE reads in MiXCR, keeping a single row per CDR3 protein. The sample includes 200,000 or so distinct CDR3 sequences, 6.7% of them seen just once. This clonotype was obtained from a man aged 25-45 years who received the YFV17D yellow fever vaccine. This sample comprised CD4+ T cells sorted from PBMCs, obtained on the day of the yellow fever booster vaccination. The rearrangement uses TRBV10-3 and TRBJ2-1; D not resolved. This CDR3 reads CAISEQAHEQFF. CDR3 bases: TGTGCCATCAGTGAGCAAGCGCATGAGCAGTTCTTC.